This T cell receptor (beta chain) derives from a study of cytomegalovirus exposure and HLA in healthy donors. Findings and caveats of the study: Apart from CMV serostatus, no immune exposure information was available. According to an earlier analysis, most TCR beta V segments yielded productive rearrangements about 87% or about 30% of the time. Analysis was carried out at a later point, and it linked a missense DCLRE1C variant to TCR beta V- and J-gene trimming.

Vbeta (60) and Jbeta (13) primers were used in the PCR. Original processing methods: An analysis that came later counted approximately 76 million unique TCR beta chains, around 10 million shared. The method was immunoSEQ multiplex PCR; TCRdb's version includes in-frame clones alone and lacks a portion of them. D and trimming come from the DNA, and the V and J calls and clone size come from that table. Of around 140,000 clones listed, more than 70% are singletons. The V end was cut by 0 bases, the J end by 5 bases, with 16 bases between. Germline V gene lookup returns CDR1 MGHRA and CDR2 YSYEKL. The CDR3 is 16 amino acids. A word on this clone: Its target is unknown.

This receptor was identified in a man aged 35 to 55 in good health and CMV-seronegative. The source material was PBMCs. The rearrangement joins TRBV4-1 to TRBJ1-2; D gene uncertain. CDR3 nucleotides: TGCGCCAGCAGCCAAGATCCCGGACCCCGAGGGTATGGCTACACCTTC. Its protein is CASSQDPGPRGYGYTF.